These T cell receptor beta chains were read from a single sample in a study of T cells in Graves' hyperthyroidism and ophthalmopathy. TCRdb itself ran the multiplex PCR reads through MiXCR, one entry per CDR3 protein. This repertoire shows 500,000 to 650,000 distinct CDR3 sequences, 14% found once; its top ten account for approximately 13%. Specimen: blood. The receptors were sampled from a woman aged 40 to 49 with Graves' hyperthyroidism. Both conserved end residues are trimmed from each CDR3.

V gene	J gene	CDR3 protein
TRBV6-2/TRBV6-3	TRBJ2-5	ASSYSGVMSETQY
TRBV5-1	TRBJ2-1	ASSLGQGNDEQF
TRBV6-1	TRBJ1-6	ASSVGSPLH
TRBV12-5	TRBJ2-3	ASGLALGSGITDTQY
TRBV24-1	TRBJ2-1	ATSDSGLAGGEQF
TRBV20-1	TRBJ2-7	SASPTASYEQY
TRBV19	TRBJ2-1	ASSIVNRPISLDEQF
TRBV6-4	TRBJ2-7	ASSVMAGDEQY
TRBV7-8	TRBJ2-2	ASSSLAGGTGELF
TRBV25-1	TRBJ2-7	ASSDPGAGQVNEQY
TRBV2	TRBJ1-5	ATTNYSNQPQH
TRBV5-1	TRBJ2-7	ASSLVSQQAYEQY
TRBV12-3/TRBV12-4	TRBJ1-1	ASTYTGEAF
TRBV28	TRBJ2-6	ASSMSGGTGANVLT
TRBV6-1	TRBJ1-6	ASSEALWDNSPLH
TRBV3-1	TRBJ2-5	ASGGRETQY
TRBV9	TRBJ1-1	ASSPITGRTEAF
TRBV28	TRBJ1-3	ASSRTYSSGNTIY
TRBV6-1	TRBJ2-2	ASSGHTNSGELF
TRBV2	TRBJ1-4	ASSEGRQGGEKLF
TRBV29-1	TRBJ2-3	SVEGTAGDTQY
TRBV3-1	TRBJ1-5	ASSQEYSNQPQH
TRBV5-1	TRBJ1-1	ASSLGAGTATEAF
TRBV20-1	TRBJ2-5	SARDFRLETQY
TRBV28	TRBJ2-7	ASSWLAGVPYEQY
TRBV18	TRBJ2-7	ASSPPGLSELEQY
TRBV20-1	TRBJ1-3	SAREGSTPGNTIY
TRBV28	TRBJ1-2	ASSLGPAAYGYT
TRBV5-1	TRBJ1-4	ASSSTLSEKLF
TRBV19	TRBJ2-2	ASSMVGGLVGELF
TRBV28	TRBJ2-5	ASSSGTEQKTQY
TRBV27	TRBJ2-7	ASRSGTANDYEQY
TRBV5-1	TRBJ2-7	ASSLAVAGQYEQY
TRBV6-1	TRBJ2-5	ASSEGVLQETQY
TRBV4-2	TRBJ2-1	ASSQPGTSGSYPPPNEQF
TRBV2	TRBJ2-1	ASGGNEQF
TRBV19	TRBJ2-7	ARGGTTPRSPYEQY
TRBV6-2/TRBV6-3	TRBJ1-1	ASSSIDRAGTEAF
TRBV10-3	TRBJ2-1	AISDAPGTGGTSGSRNEQF
TRBV20-1	TRBJ2-3	SARIPGSRRDTQY
TRBV14	TRBJ2-7	ASSQDGGSYYEQY
TRBV12-3/TRBV12-4	TRBJ1-5	ASSLANQPQH
TRBV24-1	TRBJ2-1	ATRATSGDTYNEQF
TRBV7-2	TRBJ1-5	ASSSGQGTEGLQH
TRBV15	TRBJ2-5	ATSLDTGQTQY
TRBV5-1	TRBJ2-2	ASSLVVRGAGELF